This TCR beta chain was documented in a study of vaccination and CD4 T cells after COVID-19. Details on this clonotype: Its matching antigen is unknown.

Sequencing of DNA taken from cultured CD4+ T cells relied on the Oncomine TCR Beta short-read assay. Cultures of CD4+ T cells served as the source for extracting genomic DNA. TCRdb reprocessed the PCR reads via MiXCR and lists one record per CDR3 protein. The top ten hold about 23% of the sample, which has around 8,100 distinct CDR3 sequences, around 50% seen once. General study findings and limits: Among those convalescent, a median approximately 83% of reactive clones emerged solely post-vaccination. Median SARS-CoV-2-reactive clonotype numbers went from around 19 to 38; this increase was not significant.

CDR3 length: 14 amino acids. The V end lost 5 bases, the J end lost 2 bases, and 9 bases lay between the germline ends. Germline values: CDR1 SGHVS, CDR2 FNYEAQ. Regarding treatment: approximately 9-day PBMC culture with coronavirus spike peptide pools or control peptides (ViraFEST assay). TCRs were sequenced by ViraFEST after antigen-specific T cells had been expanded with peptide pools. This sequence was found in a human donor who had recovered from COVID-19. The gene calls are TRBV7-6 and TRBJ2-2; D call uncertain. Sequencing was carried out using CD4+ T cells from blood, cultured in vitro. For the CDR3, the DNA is TGTGCCAGCAGCCCCAGAGGTAACACCGGGGAGCTGTTTTTT. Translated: CASSPRGNTGELFF. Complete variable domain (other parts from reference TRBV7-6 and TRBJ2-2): GAGVSQSPRYKVTKRGQDVALRCDPISGHVSLYWYRQALGQGPEFLTYFNYEAQQDKSGLPNDRFSAERPEGSISTLTIQRTEQRDSAMYRCASSPRGNTGELFFGEGSRLTVL.